The 11 T cell receptor beta chains in this list originate from one sample, sequenced in a study of T cell repertoires in cytomegalovirus infection. For these receptors, no antigen is known. One entry per CDR3 protein, called by TCRdb with MiXCR from the reads. Here the sample spans fewer than 1,000,000 distinct CDR3 sequences, less than 40% being singletons. The sample was cultured CD8+ T cells from PBMCs, taken from culture after CMV antigen stimulation. The origin of the receptors is a human donor in good health (CMV status not recorded). Some clones in this sample may be carry-over from other donors' samples.

This clonotype was counted between two and nine times. The chain combines TRBV9 with TRBJ2-1, with D tentatively TRBD1 (5 bases). The ends were cut back, 0 bases at V and 3 bases at J, with 7 bases in the middle. There are 14 residues in the CDR3. In germline, CDR1 is SGDLS, CDR2 YYNGEE. The CDR3, as DNA: TGTGCCAGCAGCGTAGAAGGGGACTACAATGAGCAGTTCTTC. Protein: CASSVEGDYNEQFF.

The chain recombines TRBV4-1 with TRBJ1-1, with D unclear. Germline-derived CDR1 and CDR2 are MGHRA and YSYEKL. The V and J ends lost 7 bases and 3 bases respectively, with 15 bases between them. This CDR3 spans 14 amino acids. The chain's CDR3 is CASTPGDADTEAFF. The CDR3 nucleotides are TGCGCCAGCACCCCCGGTGACGCGGACACTGAAGCTTTCTTT.

This chain joins TRBV11-3 and TRBJ2-1; tentatively, D is TRBD1 (5 bases). The V end lost 3 bases, the J end lost 0 bases, and 12 bases lay between the germline ends. Germline values: CDR1 SGHNT, CDR2 YENEEA. The CDR3 length is 16 residues. CDR3 coding DNA: TGTGCCAGCAGCTTGGGTGAGACAGCCTCCTACAATGAGCAGTTCTTC. This encodes CASSLGETASYNEQFF.

In this sample, this clonotype turned up a few times. This chain connects TRBV7-6 to TRBJ1-6; no firm D call. Germline V gene data show CDR1 as SGHVS and CDR2 as FNYEAQ. V lost 1 base and J 7 bases, leaving 8 bases between the germline ends. The CDR3 consists of 14 residues. The CDR3 bases are TGTGCCAGCAGCTTAGGGGCCCCAAATTCACCCCTCCACTTT. Amino acid sequence: CASSLGAPNSPLHF.

This chain joins TRBV28 and TRBJ1-1, with no clear D. The germline V and J ends were trimmed by 5 bases and 4 bases, with 14 bases remaining between them. This CDR3 comprises 14 residues. The germline V gene encodes CDR1 MDHEN and CDR2 SYDVKM. The CDR3 coding sequence is TGTGCCAGCAGTCCTTCGGGTAAGGGCACTGAAGCTTTCTTT. Protein: CASSPSGKGTEAFF.

This clonotype occurred many times. The chain is built from TRBV6-1 and TRBJ2-1; 11 bases agree with TRBD2. Per germline, CDR1 MNHNS and CDR2 SASEGT. The trim removed 2 bases at V and 4 bases at J, leaving 4 bases unmatched. The CDR3 has 16 residues. CDR3 in amino acids: CASSELGLAEYNEQFF. CDR3 DNA: TGTGCCAGCAGTGAACTGGGACTAGCGGAATACAATGAGCAGTTCTTC.

This clonotype was detected a few times. The rearrangement joins TRBV19 to TRBJ1-2; 9 nucleotides align to TRBD1. The germline V gene has CDR1 LNHDA and CDR2 SQIVND (reference sequence). V shed 6 bases and J 8 bases; nucleotides not matched to a gene: 7. The CDR3 has 13 amino acids. The CDR3 spells CASSGQGLRGYTF. CDR3 nucleotides: TGTGCCAGTAGCGGACAGGGGCTTCGCGGCTACACCTTC.

This clonotype was seen ten or more times. This sequence joins TRBV7-2 and TRBJ2-5, with D perhaps TRBD2 (6 bases). Trimming took off 5 bases at V and 5 bases at J, with 18 bases between the two ends. Germline CDR1 is SGHTA and CDR2 is FQGNSA. The CDR3 sequence is 15 residues long. The CDR3, as DNA: TGTGCCAGCAGCCCCCTGGGGGGTAAGAAGGAGACCCAGTACTTC. This sequence encodes CASSPLGGKKETQYF.

This clonotype showed up just a few times. DNA of the CDR3: TGTGCCAGCACCCCAAGCGAGGTATTTGGCTACACCTTC. Protein product: CASTPSEVFGYTF. This sequence joins TRBV6-2 or TRBV6-3 and TRBJ1-2; D uncertain. The CDR3 consists of 13 residues. V shed 7 bases and J shed 7 bases, with 16 bases lying between them. Germline V lookup: CDR1 MNHEY, CDR2 SVGEGT.

This clonotype was detected ten times or more. The rearrangement uses TRBV12-3 or TRBV12-4 and TRBJ1-4, with 11 bases identical to TRBD1. Germline trimming cut 5 bases from V and 8 bases from J; bases unmatched to any gene: 10. The CDR3 is 16 residues long. DNA of the CDR3: TGTGCCAGCAGTCCGGGACAGGGGGTTTCTAGGGAAAAACTGTTTTTT. This gives the protein CASSPGQGVSREKLFF.

This clonotype appeared many times. The genes are TRBV7-2 and TRBJ2-3; 10 bases are shared with TRBD2. CDR3 length equals 16 residues. J gave up 2 bases and V 2 bases, and 4 bases lay outside the gene matches. CDR1 SGHTA and CDR2 FQGNSA come from the germline V gene. The CDR3 is CASSLNSGGLTDTQYF. The CDR3, as DNA: TGTGCCAGCAGCTTAAATAGCGGGGGGCTCACAGATACGCAGTATTTT.